These 9 T cell receptor beta chains share one sample of origin, sequenced in a study of cytomegalovirus exposure and HLA in healthy donors. The assay was immunoSEQ multiplex PCR, and TCRdb's table has in-frame clones only and misses some. This table holds tens of thousands of clones, about four fifths found once. The specimen sequenced was PBMCs. The source is a woman aged 18-29 years in good health and CMV-seropositive.

The chain links TRBV7-3 to TRBJ2-7; 7 bases agree with TRBD1. From germline, CDR1 is SGHTA and CDR2 FQGTGA. V lost 2 bases, J lost 7 bases, and 2 bases stayed unmatched. CDR3 length: 12 residues. The CDR3 region is CASSLGRGEQYF. CDR3 DNA sequence: TGTGCCAGCAGCTTAGGCAGGGGGGAGCAGTACTTC. The whole variable domain, filled in from reference TRBV7-3 and TRBJ2-7, reads GAGVSQTPSNKVTEKGKYVELRCDPISGHTALYWYRQSLGQGPEFLIYFQGTGAADDSGLPNDRFFAVRPEGSVSTLKIQRTERGDSAVYLCASSLGRGEQYFGPGTRLTVT.

V is TRBV10-3 and J is TRBJ2-5, with TRBD2 matching over 14 bases. This CDR3 spans 21 amino acids. Germline V lookup: CDR1 ENHRY, CDR2 SYGVKD. Trimming removed 3 bases from V and 0 bases from J; junction bases left unmatched: 15. CDR3 in amino acids: CAISEYEITGTSGRDQETQYF. CDR3 bases: TGTGCCATCAGTGAATATGAGATCACCGGGACTAGCGGGAGAGACCAAGAGACCCAGTACTTC.

This clone has just one count. The gene calls are TRBV11-3 and TRBJ2-7, with D unclear. Looked up from germline, CDR1 is SGHNT and CDR2 is YENEEA. The CDR3 loop spans 14 amino acids. The germline V and J ends were trimmed by 2 bases and 1 base, with 9 bases remaining between them. CDR3 residues: CASSLSQYSYEQYF. The CDR3 region has the DNA TGTGCCAGCAGCTTATCCCAGTATTCCTACGAGCAGTACTTC.

The chain has TRBV20-1 and TRBJ1-1; D is undetermined. V was clipped by 7 bases and J by 1 base, with 7 bases between them. From germline, CDR1 is DFQATT and CDR2 SNEGSKA (reference sequence). The CDR3 consists of 11 residues. CDR3 nucleotides: TGCAGTGGTGCGCCGAACACTGAAGCTTTCTTT. Residues: CSGAPNTEAFF.

The J gene is TRBJ2-3, the V gene TRBV27, with TRBD1 matching 11 bases. The CDR3 covers 18 residues. V gave up 4 bases and J gave up 0 bases; unmatched junction bases: 9. Germline assignment: CDR1 MNHEY and CDR2 SMNVEV (reference sequence). CDR3 in DNA: TGTGCCAGCAGTTCAAGGGACAGGGGGACGTCTAGCACAGATACGCAGTATTTT. Translating it yields CASSSRDRGTSSTDTQYF.

This clone occurred a few times. The chain carries TRBV4-3 and TRBJ1-2, with D uncertain. The V end lost 0 bases, the J end lost 4 bases, and 3 bases lay between the germline ends. The CDR3 runs 12 residues. Germline V gives CDR1 LGHNA, CDR2 YSLEER. CDR3 sequence: CASSQDSYGYTF. CDR3 DNA: TGCGCCAGCAGCCAAGACAGCTATGGCTACACCTTC.

This clone appeared once. J is TRBJ2-2 and V is TRBV2; 7 bases align to TRBD1. CDR1 is SNHLY and CDR2 is FYNNEI in the germline V gene. CDR3 length equals 14 residues. V lost 1 base and J lost 5; bases outside the gene matches: 1. CDR3 residues: CASSEEQGTGELFF. The CDR3 DNA sequence: TGTGCCAGCAGTGAAGAACAGGGGACCGGGGAGCTGTTTTTT.

This clone was detected a few times. V usage is TRBV19 and J usage is TRBJ2-1, with TRBD2 identical over 13 bases. Germline-derived CDR1 and CDR2 are LNHDA and SQIVND (reference sequence). This CDR3 contains 16 residues. Unmatched junction bases numbered 7, after V lost 5 bases and J lost 6 bases. The CDR3 loop is CASSPEGTSGANEQFF. The CDR3 DNA follows: TGTGCCAGTAGTCCCGAAGGGACTAGCGGGGCCAATGAGCAGTTCTTC.

CDR3 sequence: CASSVRGTSYNEQFF. CDR3 DNA sequence: TGTGCCAGCAGCGTAAGGGGTACGTCCTACAATGAGCAGTTCTTC. V is TRBV9 and J is TRBJ2-1; a possible D gene is TRBD1 (5 bases). This CDR3 contains 15 residues. Germline-derived CDR1 and CDR2 are SGDLS and YYNGEE. V was pared by 1 base and J by 1 base, with 9 bases between.